Each of the 28 T cell receptor beta chains below was sequenced from the same sample in a study of tumor-infiltrating lymphocytes in primary liver carcinoma. The authors made TCR beta cDNA from roughly 480 ng total RNA with a constant-region primer. What produced the TCR beta libraries was three nested multiplex PCR rounds using slightly modified ARM-PCR. A C-beta reverse primer and TRBV1-TRBV30 forward primers served in each of the first two PCR rounds, at roughly 10 cycles apiece. TCRdb ran MiXCR on the multiplex PCR reads and lists one entry per CDR3 protein. The repertoire includes 180,000 or so distinct CDR3 sequences, roughly three fifths of them detected once, and approximately 67% sits in the top ten. Unsorted whole blood yielded blood RNA, and germline DNA was extracted as well. Input material: peripheral blood. These receptors were obtained from a man aged 35 to 55 with primary liver carcinoma and hepatitis B virus infection.

Details on this clonotype: A read error is likely, as this CDR3 ends without the conserved phenylalanine or tryptophan. J is TRBJ2-6 and V is TRBV7-8; 8 bases agree with TRBD2. This CDR3 has 19 residues. The V segment lost 5 bases and the J segment 0 bases; nucleotides outside the gene matches: 12. The germline CDR1 and CDR2 sequences are SGHVS and FQNEAQ. DNA of the CDR3: TGTGCCAGCAGCCCCCGGCCACTAGCGGAGGACTCTGGGGCCAACGTCCTGACTTCC. This sequence encodes CASSPRPLAEDSGANVLTS.

V gene TRBV29-1 combines with J gene TRBJ2-7, with 9 bases aligning to TRBD2. Germline V lookup: CDR1 SQVTM, CDR2 ANQGSEA. Unmatched junction bases numbered 12, after V lost 8 bases and J lost 7 bases. The CDR3 is 13 residues long. This CDR3 reads CSILASGEGEQYF. The CDR3 nucleotides are TGCAGCATATTGGCTAGCGGGGAGGGGGAGCAGTACTTC.

The sample holds one count of this clonotype. The chain couples TRBV28 to TRBJ2-1; weak D call: TRBD2 (6 bases). The germline V gene encodes CDR1 MDHEN and CDR2 SYDVKM. Trimming took off 5 bases at V and 3 bases at J, with 14 bases between the two ends. CDR3 length: 15 amino acids. The CDR3 spells CASSIAVFLYNEQFF. Written as DNA, the CDR3 is TGTGCCAGCAGTATAGCGGTGTTCCTCTACAATGAGCAGTTCTTC. The full variable domain, in which reference TRBV28 and TRBJ2-1 provide the parts outside the CDR3, is DVKVTQSSRYLVKRTGEKVFLECVQDMDHENMFWYRQDPGLGLRLIYFSYDVKMKEKGDIPEGYSVSREKKERFSLILESASTNQTSMYLCASSIAVFLYNEQFFGPGTRLTVL.

The V call is TRBV5-5, the J call TRBJ1-5; unclear D gene. Trimming removed 5 bases from V and 1 base from J, with 16 bases in between. The CDR3 contains 16 residues. Germline-derived CDR1 and CDR2 are SGHKS and YYEKEE (reference sequence). CDR3 sequence (DNA): TGTGCCAGCAGTGGCGGAATCGGCGGCAGCAATCAGCCCCAGCATTTT. Translating it yields CASSGGIGGSNQPQHF.

This chain joins TRBV19 and TRBJ2-7, with a weak D call TRBD1 (5 bases). V lost 9 bases to trimming and J lost 1 base, with 16 bases between them. The germline V gene encodes CDR1 LNHDA and CDR2 SQIVND (reference sequence). The CDR3 totals 14 residues. CDR3 amino acids: CASTQTGRSYEQYF. DNA of the CDR3: TGTGCCAGCACACAAACAGGTCGGTCCTACGAGCAGTACTTC.

Concerning this clonotype: One end of the junction is discordant with germline, which a read error may explain. The chain links TRBV11-3 to TRBJ1-6; no firm D call. Germline values: CDR1 SGHNT, CDR2 YENEEA. This CDR3 contains 17 residues. In nucleotides, the CDR3 is TGTGCCAGCAGCTTATGGCCCCCGACGGGGAGACGGTCACCCCTCCAGTTT. This codes for CASSLWPPTGRRSPLQF.

This chain connects TRBV4-1 to TRBJ1-2; D is ambiguous. Trimming took 3 bases from V and 4 from J, leaving 9 bases between them. The CDR3 sequence is 13 residues long. Germline V CDR1 and CDR2: MGHRA, YSYEKL. The CDR3 region has the DNA TGCGCCAGCAGCCACACGACGAGCTATGGCTACACCTTC. Protein sequence: CASSHTTSYGYTF.

The chain joins TRBV12-3 or TRBV12-4 to TRBJ1-2; 9 positions agree with TRBD1. The CDR3 extends over 15 amino acids. V was clipped by 4 bases and J by 4 bases; unmatched bases: 7. The CDR3 DNA is TGTGCCAGCAGTTCCCGCAGGACAGGGGTCTATGGCTACACCTTC. It encodes CASSSRRTGVYGYTF.

The chain is built from TRBV11-2 and TRBJ2-5, with 8 bases aligning to TRBD2. The CDR3 runs to 17 residues. V shed 5 bases, J shed 3 bases, and the junction held 14 bases outside the gene matches. The V gene's germline CDR1 is SGHAT and CDR2 FQNNGV. CDR3 nucleotide sequence: TGTGCCAGCAGCAACACCCCGGGAGGGCCGGGTGAAGAGACCCAGTACTTC. This gives the protein CASSNTPGGPGEETQYF.

This clonotype was seen a few times. The V and J genes are TRBV29-1 and TRBJ2-1, with a tentative D call TRBD2 (6 bases). The CDR3 totals 13 residues. V gave up 7 bases and J gave up 7 bases, with 17 bases separating them. In germline, CDR1 is SQVTM, CDR2 ANQGSEA. CDR3 sequence: CSEQVLGGNEQFF. In DNA, the CDR3 is TGCAGCGAGCAGGTACTCGGAGGGAATGAGCAGTTCTTC.

The genes are TRBV6-5 and TRBJ1-4; D remains unclear. The CDR3 covers 15 residues. Germline V gene lookup returns CDR1 MNHEY and CDR2 SVGAGI. Trimming left V 6 bases short and J 0 bases short, with 11 bases between. For the CDR3, the DNA is TGTGCCAGCAGCGCCCTGAGATCAACTAATGAAAAACTGTTTTTT. This gives the protein CASSALRSTNEKLFF.

The rearrangement links TRBV2 to TRBJ1-2; D is undetermined. The V end was cut by 6 bases, the J end by 8 bases, with 10 bases between. This CDR3 comprises 11 residues. Per the germline V gene, CDR1 is SNHLY and CDR2 is FYNNEI. CDR3 in DNA: TGTGCCAGCAGAAGGGTCGAAGGCTACACCTTC. This gives the protein CASRRVEGYTF.

In its sample, this clonotype was seen a few times. This chain joins TRBV10-3 and TRBJ2-3, with 10 bases lining up with TRBD2. The J segment lost 6 bases and the V segment lost 5 bases, leaving 5 bases of the junction unmatched. The CDR3 contains 14 residues. Germline lookup yields CDR1 ENHRY and CDR2 SYGVKD. The CDR3 coding sequence is TGTGCCATCAGTCCTAGCGGGAGCTTGGATACGCAGTATTTT. It yields the protein CAISPSGSLDTQYF.

The rearrangement uses TRBV6-1 and TRBJ1-5; 7 nucleotides align to TRBD1. The germline V gene has CDR1 MNHNS and CDR2 SASEGT. The V gene end was trimmed by 6 bases and the J gene end by 4 bases; junction bases not matched to a gene: 15. The CDR3 covers 17 residues. CDR3 DNA: TGTGCCAGCAGAGATCCCGGGACAGTTTATAGTAATCAGCCCCAGCATTTT. Protein: CASRDPGTVYSNQPQHF.

The sample holds a few counts of this clonotype. This chain links TRBV28 with TRBJ1-2; no clear D gene. V dropped 3 bases and J dropped 6 bases, with 11 bases sitting between them. The CDR3 has 13 amino acids. Germline CDR1 is MDHEN and CDR2 is SYDVKM. For the CDR3, the DNA is TGTGCCAGCAGTTTCGGGCAGGAGAATGGCTACACCTTC. Translating gives CASSFGQENGYTF.

A remark on this clonotype: An end of the junction differs from the germline gene, which may be a read error. This chain uses TRBV11-1 with TRBJ2-2; the D gene is possibly TRBD1 (6 bases). CDR1 is SGHAT, CDR2 FQDESV, per germline (reference sequence). The CDR3 runs to 14 residues. CDR3 in DNA: TGTGCCAGCAGTGTAGGACAGAACACCAGGGAGCTGTTTTTC. Residues: CASSVGQNTRELFF. The full variable domain, with the rest looked up from reference TRBV11-1 and TRBJ2-2, is EAEVAQSPRYKITEKSQAVAFWCDPISGHATLYWYRQILGQGPELLVQFQDESVVDDSQLPKDRFSAERLKGVDSTLKIQPAELGDSAMYLCASSVGQNTRELFFGEGSRLTVL.

The CDR3 DNA reads as TGTGCCAGCAGTTCCTTGGGATTTTCTGGAAACACCATATATTTT. Residues: CASSSLGFSGNTIYF. This sequence joins TRBV6-5 and TRBJ1-3; D gene unclear. CDR3 length equals 15 residues. Trimming took off 4 bases at V and 1 base at J, with 11 bases between the two ends. The germline V gene encodes CDR1 MNHEY and CDR2 SVGAGI.

Regarding this clonotype: An end of the junction does not agree with germline; a read error may underlie this. The chain links TRBV2 to TRBJ2-1; D gene ambiguous. Looked up from germline, CDR1 is SNHLY and CDR2 is FYNNEI. CDR3 size: 19 residues. The CDR3 reads CASRESRKGPRSSYNEQFF. The CDR3 coding sequence is TGTGCCAGCCGTGAGTCGCGGAAGGGCCCGAGAAGCTCCTACAATGAGCAGTTCTTC. The whole variable domain, filled in from reference TRBV2 and TRBJ2-1, reads EPEVTQTPSHQVTQMGQEVILRCVPISNHLYFYWYRQILGQKVEFLVSFYNNEISEKSEIFDDQFSVERPDGSNFTLKIRSTKLEDSAMYFCASRESRKGPRSSYNEQFFGPGTRLTVL.

This clonotype was recorded once. This may be a read error: a much more frequent sequence differs by one nucleotide. The CDR3 end shows no conserved phenylalanine or tryptophan, and so a read error is likely. V is TRBV11-2 and J is TRBJ1-2; a weak D match, TRBD1 (6 bases). The CDR3 loop spans 13 amino acids. Germline CDR1 and CDR2: SGHAT and FQNNGV. V was clipped by 2 bases and J by 8 bases, with 12 bases between them. CDR3 DNA: TGTGCCAGCAGCTTACCGGGGGGGGGCGGCTACACCTTG. It is translated as CASSLPGGGGYTL.

Comments on this clonotype: A much larger clone differs from this one at a single base, so this may be a read error. V is TRBV6-6 and J is TRBJ2-7; the match to TRBD1 covers 7 bases. Germline V CDR1 and CDR2: MNHNY, SVGAGI (reference sequence). The CDR3 length is 15 residues. CDR3 sequence reads: CAGSYHRDSSYEQYF. For the CDR3, the DNA is TGTGCCGGCAGTTATCACCGGGACAGCTCCTACGAGCAGTACTTC.

Concerning this clonotype itself: Germline is not matched at one junction end, which may reflect a read error. CDR3 bases: TGCAGCGCTGAAGAGGGAGGGCAGGGGTTCCTGGGGGCCAACGTCCTGACTTTC. Protein sequence: CSAEEGGQGFLGANVLTF. The genes are TRBV29-1 and TRBJ2-6, with TRBD2 as a possible D gene (7 bases). The CDR3 is 18 residues long. The V gene's germline CDR1 is SQVTM and CDR2 ANQGSEA.

The rearrangement uses TRBV14 and TRBJ2-1; D call uncertain. Between the trimmed V and J ends, which lost 1 base and 9 bases, there was a span of 13 bases. The CDR3 is 14 residues long. Germline V CDR1 and CDR2: SGHDN, FVKESK. The DNA for the CDR3 is TGTGCCAGCAGCCAAGTGTCCCTGCGAGGTGAGCAGTTCTTC. Its protein is CASSQVSLRGEQFF.

V usage is TRBV29-1 and J usage is TRBJ2-7, with D tentatively TRBD2 (6 bases). The V end lost 4 bases, the J end lost 3 bases, and 16 bases lay between the germline ends. The germline V gene encodes CDR1 SQVTM and CDR2 ANQGSEA. The CDR3 runs to 14 residues. The CDR3 loop is CSVGRRGGGYEQYF. The CDR3 bases are TGCAGCGTTGGACGTCGGGGAGGAGGCTACGAGCAGTACTTC.

Concerning this clonotype: At one end the junction does not follow the germline gene, possibly because of a read error. The CDR3 nucleotides are TGTGCCAGCAGCCAAGTTAGTCGAGAGACCCAGTATTTC. This translates into CASSQVSRETQYF. The chain carries TRBV14 and TRBJ2-5; the D is unclear. CDR3 length: 13 amino acids. Germline-derived CDR1 and CDR2 are SGHDN and FVKESK.

This CDR3 reads CASSKDSGSPPEQFF. DNA of the CDR3: TGTGCCAGCAGCAAAGATAGCGGGAGCCCCCCTGAGCAATTCTTC. The chain joins TRBV21-1 to TRBJ2-1; the listed D gene, TRBD2, was not tested against the DNA. TRBV21-1 is a pseudogene. The CDR3 is 15 amino acids.

The chain combines TRBV10-2 with TRBJ2-1, with TRBD2 matching 10 bases. The germline V gene has CDR1 WSHSY and CDR2 SAAADI. Trimming at V came to 6 bases and at J to 6 bases, leaving 8 bases not matched to a gene. CDR3 length equals 15 residues. The CDR3 DNA is TGCGCCAGCAGCCCGCTAGCGGGAGCGAGCAATGAGCAGTTCTTC. Translating gives CASSPLAGASNEQFF.

About this clonotype itself: The junction and the germline gene differ at one end; a read error may be behind it. This chain links TRBV28 with TRBJ1-2; TRBD1 matches 7 bases. CDR3 length equals 20 residues. The germline CDR1 and CDR2 sequences are MDHEN and SYDVKM. The CDR3 is CASTSTGSGGTPDALYGHTF. The CDR3 nucleotides read TGTGCCAGCACTTCGACCGGGTCAGGGGGAACCCCCGACGCCCTCTATGGCCACACCTTC.

V usage is TRBV12-3 or TRBV12-4 and J usage is TRBJ1-3; tentative D call: TRBD1 (5 bases). The CDR3 has 14 amino acids. V lost 6 bases to trimming and J lost 2 bases, with 11 bases between them. In DNA, the CDR3 is TGTGCCAGCAGAGTAGGGGCCGCTGGAAACACCATATATTTT. Translated, it gives CASRVGAAGNTIYF.